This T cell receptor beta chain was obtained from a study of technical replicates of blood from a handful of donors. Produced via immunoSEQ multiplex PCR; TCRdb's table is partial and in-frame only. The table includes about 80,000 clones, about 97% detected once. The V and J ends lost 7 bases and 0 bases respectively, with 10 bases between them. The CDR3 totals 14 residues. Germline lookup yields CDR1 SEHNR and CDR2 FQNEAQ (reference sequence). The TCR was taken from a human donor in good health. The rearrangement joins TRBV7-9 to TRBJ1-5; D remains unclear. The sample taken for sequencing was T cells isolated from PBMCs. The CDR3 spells CASTRSDSNQPQHF. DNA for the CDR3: TGTGCCAGCACCCGGAGTGATAGCAATCAGCCCCAGCATTTT.